The source of this T cell receptor beta chain is a study of blood T cell repertoires in COVID-19. The overall study: The United States, Italy and Spain were the sources of the acute and convalescent COVID-19 samples. The analysed material was cDNA or gDNA that came from T cells, B-cell-depleted T cells, or PBMCs.

The ends lost 9 bases at V and 2 bases at J; junction bases unmatched: 9. The length of the CDR3 is 15 residues. Germline V gene data show CDR1 as KGHDR and CDR2 as SFDVKD. As handled by the study authors: Reference gene primer amplification gave nucleated cell count estimates. Method: immunoSEQ multiplex PCR; TCRdb's copy keeps in-frame clones and lacks some. V, J and clone size were drawn from that table, and D and trimming were deduced from the DNA. The table lists approximately 270,000 clones, around 89% of them singletons. The source of this sequence is a young man with acute or convalescent COVID-19. The sample consisted of peripheral blood. V is TRBV24-1 and J is TRBJ2-5; 9 positions agree with TRBD2. The CDR3 protein is CATAEVAGEQETQYF. For the CDR3, the DNA is TGTGCCACCGCCGAAGTAGCGGGGGAACAAGAGACCCAGTACTTC.